These 25 T cell receptor beta chains came from one sample sequenced in a study of shared clonotypes between healthy human individuals. The assay was immunoSEQ multiplex PCR, and TCRdb's table has in-frame clones only and misses some. The sample holds over 400,000 clones, 65% to 85% seen once. Source material: PBMCs. The receptor source for this set is a woman aged 40 to 50 in good health. Some clones in this sample may be carry-over from other donors' samples.

In the case of this clone: Since a much larger clone is just one base distant, this may be a read error. This chain connects TRBV11-2 to TRBJ2-2, with a weak D call TRBD2 (5 bases). CDR3 length: 15 amino acids. Germline assignment: CDR1 SGHAT and CDR2 FQNNGV. Here the CDR3 DNA reads TGTGCCAGCAGCTTATTGACAAGGAACACCGGGAAGCTGTTTTTT. This codes for CASSLLTRNTGKLFF. Together with reference TRBV11-2 and TRBJ2-2, the CDR3 gives the full variable domain: EAGVAQSPRYKIIEKRQSVAFWCNPISGHATLYWYQQILGQGPKLLIQFQNNGVVDDSQLPKDRFSAERLKGVDSTLKIQPAKLEDSAVYLCASSLLTRNTGKLFFGEGSRLTVL.

This chain connects TRBV7-3 to TRBJ2-3; D may be TRBD2 (5 bases). Germline-derived CDR1 and CDR2 are SGHTA and FQGTGA. The CDR3 totals 15 residues. Between the trimmed V and J ends, which lost 5 bases and 5 bases, there was a span of 17 bases. CDR3 in amino acids: CASSPVSEGRDTQYF. The DNA of the CDR3 is TGTGCCAGCAGCCCCGTTTCTGAGGGCAGAGATACGCAGTATTTT.

This chain links TRBV7-2 with TRBJ1-5, with a possible D match to TRBD1 (6 bases). CDR3 length: 17 residues. V was pared by 1 base and J by 2 bases, with 15 bases between. CDR1 and CDR2 (germline): SGHTA, FQGNSA. Here the CDR3 DNA reads TGTGCCAGCAGCTTAGTGGGCCTAAAGGGGGGCAATCAGCCCCAGCATTTT. This translates into CASSLVGLKGGNQPQHF.

This clone was seen a few times. The DNA of the CDR3 is TGCGCCAGCAGCCAGGTTCCGTCCGGGGAGCTGTTTTTT. This encodes CASSQVPSGELFF. This chain connects TRBV5-1 to TRBJ2-2; D is uncertain. Germline CDR1 reads SGHRS; CDR2 reads YFSETQ. This CDR3 region has 13 residues. V lost 4 bases, J lost 6 bases, and 10 bases lay in between.

This chain uses TRBV29-1 with TRBJ2-7; TRBD2 aligns across 8 bases. The V segment lost 4 bases and the J segment 3 bases; nucleotides outside the gene matches: 11. The CDR3 runs 15 residues. Germline V gene sequence: CDR1 SQVTM, CDR2 ANQGSEA. The CDR3 is CSVGEGLAADYEQYF. The DNA for the CDR3 is TGCAGCGTTGGGGAAGGACTAGCTGCCGACTACGAGCAGTACTTC.

The gene calls are TRBV19 and TRBJ1-4; tentative D call: TRBD1 (6 bases). V was clipped by 1 base and J by 0 bases, with 12 bases between them. This CDR3 region has 17 residues. From germline, CDR1 is LNHDA and CDR2 SQIVND (reference sequence). The CDR3 spells CASSIGGQPSTNEKLFF. The CDR3 DNA reads as TGTGCCAGTAGTATAGGCGGACAGCCTTCAACTAATGAAAAACTGTTTTTT.

CDR3 sequence reads: CASSSRQGWDGYTF. As DNA, the CDR3 is TGCGCCAGCAGCTCGCGCCAGGGCTGGGATGGCTACACCTTC. The J gene is TRBJ1-2, the V gene TRBV5-1, with D perhaps matching TRBD1 (5 bases). The CDR3 runs 14 residues. The germline V and J ends were trimmed by 3 bases and 6 bases, with 15 bases remaining between them. Germline lookup yields CDR1 SGHRS and CDR2 YFSETQ.

The CDR3 here is CASSFQGTEWTYEQYF. DNA for the CDR3: TGTGCCAGCAGTTTCCAGGGCACGGAGTGGACCTACGAGCAGTACTTC. J is TRBJ2-7 and V is TRBV7-2; tentatively, D is TRBD1 (5 bases). Germline CDR1 is SGHTA and CDR2 is FQGNSA. Trimming took 6 bases from V and 2 from J, leaving 20 bases between them. The CDR3 extends over 16 amino acids.

CDR3 sequence reads: CASKGGLAAGDNEQFF. CDR3 bases: TGCGCCAGCAAAGGCGGACTAGCAGCAGGGGACAATGAGCAGTTCTTC. The J gene is TRBJ2-1, the V gene TRBV10-1; 8 nucleotides match TRBD2. CDR3 length: 16 amino acids. The trim removed 7 bases at V and 5 bases at J, leaving 13 bases unmatched. Germline V gives CDR1 WNHNN, CDR2 SYGVQD (reference sequence).

Notes on this clone: A much more abundant neighbour one base away suggests this may be a read error. The chain couples TRBV21-1 to TRBJ2-7. TRBV21-1 is assigned pseudogene status. This CDR3 is 11 amino acids long. CDR3 DNA sequence: TGTGCCAGCAGCGCAACCTACGAGCAGTACTTC. Encoded protein: CASSATYEQYF.

Worth noting for this clone: This probably arose from a read error, given a far larger clone one base away. The rearrangement joins TRBV4-3 to TRBJ1-2; D not certain. The V and J ends lost 3 bases and 12 bases respectively, with 26 bases between them. The CDR3 sequence is 16 residues long. Germline assignment: CDR1 LGHNA and CDR2 YSLEER. The CDR3 loop is CASSQWVGPGRGGNTF. The CDR3 DNA is TGCGCCAGCAGCCAGTGGGTGGGCCCGGGTCGTGGCGGCAACACCTTC.

The chain combines TRBV27 with TRBJ2-1, with 9 bases identical to TRBD2. The trim removed 2 bases at V and 6 bases at J, leaving 11 bases unmatched. The length of the CDR3 is 17 residues. Germline assignment: CDR1 MNHEY and CDR2 SMNVEV (reference sequence). CDR3 coding DNA: TGTGCCAGCAGTTTAGTGGGGGCGACTAGCGGAGTCAATGAGCAGTTCTTC. Translated: CASSLVGATSGVNEQFF.

This clone was observed many times. Distinct nucleotide sequences in the sample also encode this CDR3. The genes are TRBV6-6 and TRBJ2-1, with TRBD2 matching 13 bases. This CDR3 comprises 16 residues. V trimming: 2 bases; J trimming: 8 bases; junction bases outside the gene matches: 6. Looked up from germline, CDR1 is MNHNY and CDR2 is SVGAGI (reference sequence). In DNA form, the CDR3 reads TGTGCCAGCAGTTACCCAACTAGCGGGAGGGCCGATGAGCAGTTCTTC. This sequence encodes CASSYPTSGRADEQFF.

The sample holds one count of this clone. V gene TRBV4-3 combines with J gene TRBJ2-4, with TRBD2 matching over 12 bases. Looked up from germline, CDR1 is LGHNA and CDR2 is YSLEER. V shed 0 bases, J shed 3 bases, and the junction held 6 bases outside the gene matches. The CDR3 covers 18 residues. Here the CDR3 reads CASSQEGLAGGGKNIQYF. The DNA for the CDR3 is TGCGCCAGCAGCCAAGAAGGGCTAGCGGGAGGGGGCAAAAACATTCAGTACTTC.

This clone appeared a single time. This chain joins TRBV28 and TRBJ1-1; D remains ambiguous. V lost 5 bases to trimming and J lost 11 bases, with 12 bases between them. In germline, CDR1 is MDHEN, CDR2 SYDVKM. CDR3 length: 11 residues. DNA of the CDR3: TGTGCCAGCAGTGTGGGCCGCAAGGCTTTCTTT. It specifies CASSVGRKAFF.

This clone was seen repeatedly, ten times or more. The sample has other DNA sequences that encode this CDR3 too. The rearrangement uses TRBV5-1 and TRBJ2-1, with 8 bases matching TRBD2. Trimming at V came to 2 bases and at J to 5 bases, leaving 3 bases not matched to a gene. This CDR3 is built from 14 residues. From germline, CDR1 is SGHRS and CDR2 YFSETQ. The CDR3: CASSLRLAHNEQFF. The CDR3 DNA reads TGCGCCAGCAGCTTAAGACTAGCGCACAATGAGCAGTTCTTC.

This clone was detected only once. Other nucleotide sequences from this sample produce the same CDR3. The chain is built from TRBV18 and TRBJ2-7; D is perhaps TRBD2 (5 bases). Germline V CDR1 and CDR2: KGHSH, LQKENI. Trimming took 1 base from V and 2 from J, leaving 15 bases between them. The CDR3 has 16 amino acids. Here the CDR3 reads CASSPRVEGETYEQYF. The CDR3 DNA is TGTGCCAGCTCACCACGTGTCGAGGGAGAGACCTACGAGCAGTACTTC.

The chain links TRBV6-1 to TRBJ1-1; D not certain. Trimming pared 4 bases from V and 3 bases from J, leaving 15 bases between. This CDR3 has 15 amino acids. Germline V CDR1 and CDR2: MNHNS, SASEGT. The CDR3 DNA sequence: TGTGCCAGCAGTGGGCTAGAGACTGGAGACACTGAAGCTTTCTTT. Its translation: CASSGLETGDTEAFF.

About this clone: Being one base from a much bigger clone, this may be a read error. J is TRBJ2-7 and V is TRBV25-1; possibly TRBD2 for D (5 bases). The CDR3 covers 11 residues. The V end lost 6 bases, the J end lost 3 bases, and 6 bases lay between the germline ends. The germline gives CDR1 MGHDK, CDR2 SYGVNS. The CDR3 region is CASRDFYEQYF. The CDR3 DNA is TGTGCCAGCAGGGACTTCTACGAGCAGTACTTC.

The chain is built from TRBV30 and TRBJ1-4; D not certain. The CDR3 loop spans 13 amino acids. In germline, CDR1 is GTSNPN, CDR2 SVGIG (reference sequence). Trimming left V 6 bases short and J 7 bases short, with 15 bases between. The CDR3 region is CACRAPAGEKLFF. In DNA, the CDR3 is TGTGCCTGTAGGGCCCCGGCAGGTGAAAAACTGTTTTTT.

In its sample, this clone was seen once. With only one base between it and a far larger clone, this is likely a read error. This chain joins TRBV30 and TRBJ2-7, with 8 bases lining up with TRBD1. Germline V CDR1 and CDR2: GTSNPN, SVGIG (reference sequence). V lost 2 bases and J lost 6; bases outside the gene matches: 12. This CDR3 has 15 residues. In DNA form, the CDR3 reads TGTGCCTGGAGTCTAGTGGACAGGGATGTGTCCGAGCAGTACTTC. Its translation: CAWSLVDRDVSEQYF. The complete variable domain, with remaining parts taken from reference TRBV30 and TRBJ2-7, reads SQTIHQWPATLVQPVGSPLSLECTVEGTSNPNLYWYRQAAGRGLQLLFYSVGIGQISSEVPQNLSASRPQDRQFILSSKKLLLSDSGFYLCAWSLVDRDVSEQYFGPGTRLTVT.

The chain joins TRBV7-8 to TRBJ1-4, with 8 bases that match TRBD1. Germline CDR1 and CDR2: SGHVS and FQNEAQ. This CDR3 is built from 15 residues. V was pared by 5 bases and J by 4 bases, with 6 bases of the junction left unmatched. The CDR3 reads CASSPRTGLNEKLFF. The DNA of the CDR3 is TGTGCCAGCAGCCCTCGGACAGGGCTTAATGAAAAACTGTTTTTT.

The chain has TRBV2 and TRBJ2-5; 7 bases match TRBD1. The germline gives CDR1 SNHLY, CDR2 FYNNEI. This CDR3 spans 14 amino acids. With 9 bases clipped from V and 3 bases from J, the junction kept 10 bases outside the gene matches. The CDR3 protein is CASTPGQEKETQYF. As DNA, the CDR3 is TGTGCCAGTACCCCCGGACAGGAAAAAGAGACCCAGTACTTC.

The chain joins TRBV27 to TRBJ2-7, with TRBD2 matching 7 bases. V dropped 5 bases and J dropped 3; count of bases not matched to a gene: 7. This CDR3 contains 14 residues. Germline loops: CDR1 MNHEY, CDR2 SMNVEV (reference sequence). Here the CDR3 reads CASSIGLGRYEQYF. CDR3 DNA sequence: TGTGCCAGCAGTATCGGACTAGGGCGCTACGAGCAGTACTTC.

Concerning this clone itself: A much bigger clone sits one base away, suggesting this may be a read error. This chain connects TRBV9 to TRBJ2-1, with no clear D. Germline V gene lookup returns CDR1 SGDLS and CDR2 YYNGEE. CDR3 length equals 17 residues. Trimming pared 4 bases from V and 1 base from J, leaving 18 bases between. CDR3 protein: CASSPSDFMESYNEQFF. Written as DNA, the CDR3 is TGTGCCAGCAGCCCCAGCGACTTCATGGAATCCTACAATGAGCAGTTCTTC.